In this sample, the clone carrying this T cell receptor (beta chain) turned up once. Libraries were prepared by immunoSEQ multiplex PCR; TCRdb keeps only in-frame clonotypes and omits some of them. The sample lists 85,000 to 110,000 clones, around nine tenths occurring once. The CDR3 loop spans 12 amino acids. V lost 5 bases and J lost 8; bases outside the gene matches: 5. Germline CDR1 reads MNHNY; CDR2 reads SVGAGI (reference sequence). This entry comes from a study of control samples from healthy donors and cancer patients. The chain joins TRBV6-6 to TRBJ1-2; 7 nucleotides align to TRBD1. The source of this sequence is a man in his sixties with lung cancer. The sample taken for sequencing was PBMCs. In DNA form, the CDR3 reads TGTGCCAGCAGTCTCAGGGGGAGCGGCTACACCTTC. Translated: CASSLRGSGYTF.